Listed below are T cell receptor beta chains from one sample, sequenced in a study of T cell responses to AZD1222 COVID-19 vaccine. Sequencing was performed with immunoSEQ multiplex PCR; in TCRdb, only in-frame clones are kept and a portion is missing. The sample has around 150,000 clones; roughly 89% are singletons. The starting material was peripheral blood, obtained on day 0 of AZD1222 vaccination. These receptors all stem from an adult in good health. CDR3s include the opening cysteine and the closing phenylalanine or tryptophan. D genes are given only for firm matches. Clone size is shown for a subset of rows, as once, few, many or a class of expanded clone.

>TRBV6-5|TRBJ2-7|NA|TRBD2
CASSYSRTSGSYEQYF
TGTGCCAGCAGTTACTCAAGGACTAGCGGGAGCTACGAGCAGTACTTC
>TRBV7-2|TRBJ1-2|NA|NA
CASSLPQDYGYTF
TGTGCCAGCAGCTTACCTCAGGACTATGGCTACACCTTC
>TRBV4-1|TRBJ2-7|NA|NA
CASSQNLANNYEQYF
TGCGCCAGCAGCCAAAATCTAGCGAACAACTACGAGCAGTACTTC
>TRBV10-3|TRBJ1-1|NA|TRBD1
CAIRRDRDYLGTEAFF
TGTGCCATCAGGAGGGACAGGGATTATTTAGGCACTGAAGCTTTCTTT
>TRBV28|TRBJ1-2|NA|NA
CASTNGPSYGYTF
TGTGCCAGCACTAACGGGCCCAGCTATGGCTACACCTTC
>TRBV7-2|TRBJ1-3|NA|NA
CASSLGLSGNTIYF
TGTGCCAGCAGCTTAGGCCTGTCTGGAAACACCATATATTTT
>TRBV5-1|TRBJ2-7|NA|NA
CASSLSSGRYEQYF
TGCGCCAGCAGCTTGAGCTCGGGACGGTACGAGCAGTACTTC
>TRBV19|TRBJ2-4|NA|NA
CASSTAGTLLAKNIQYF
TGTGCCAGTAGTACCGCCGGGACACTACTAGCCAAAAACATTCAGTACTTC
>TRBV5-1|TRBJ2-2|once|NA
CEQGGELFF
TGCGAGCAGGGCGGGGAGCTGTTTTTT
>TRBV3-1/TRBV3-2|TRBJ1-3|NA|TRBD1
CASSPDRGRGNTIYF
TGTGCCAGCAGCCCGGACAGGGGAAGAGGAAACACCATATATTTT
>TRBV6-5|TRBJ1-6|NA|NA
CASSYTLNSPLHF
TGTGCCAGCAGTTACACCTTAAATTCACCCCTCCACTTT
>TRBV28|TRBJ1-6|NA|NA
CASSFGGGAFNSPLHF
TGTGCCAGCAGTTTCGGGGGTGGGGCTTTTAATTCACCCCTCCACTTT
>TRBV10-2|TRBJ1-5|NA|NA
CASSESGIGGTRTTRGNQPQHF
TGCGCCAGCAGTGAGTCGGGGATAGGAGGGACAAGGACCACCAGGGGCAATCAGCCCCAGCATTTT
>TRBV19|TRBJ2-6|NA|NA
CASSKGHSGANVLTF
TGTGCCAGTAGTAAAGGACACTCTGGGGCCAACGTCCTGACTTTC
>TRBV5-1|TRBJ1-6|NA|TRBD1
CASRSGTGGNSPLHF
TGCGCCAGCAGATCTGGGACAGGGGGTAATTCACCCCTCCACTTT
>TRBV28|TRBJ2-2|NA|TRBD1
CASGGPGTGDPTGELFF
TGTGCCAGCGGGGGACCCGGGACAGGGGACCCCACCGGGGAGCTGTTTTTT
>TRBV7-8|TRBJ1-1|NA|NA
CASSLGFGTDWKNTEAFF
TGTGCCAGCAGCCTTGGCTTTGGCACAGACTGGAAGAACACTGAAGCTTTCTTT
>TRBV2|TRBJ2-7|NA|TRBD1
CASSGAGTGKYEQYF
TGTGCCAGCAGTGGGGCCGGGACAGGGAAATACGAGCAGTACTTC
>TRBV12-3/TRBV12-4|TRBJ2-5|NA|NA
CASSSGPRETQYF
TGTGCCAGCAGTTCCGGGCCTAGGGAGACCCAGTACTTC
>TRBV29-1|TRBJ1-2|few|NA
CSVVEPDGYTF
TGCAGCGTTGTTGAACCGGATGGCTACACCTTC
>TRBV19|TRBJ1-5|NA|TRBD1
CASKMWDSQNQPQHF
TGTGCCAGTAAGATGTGGGACAGCCAAAATCAGCCCCAGCATTTT
>TRBV27|TRBJ2-1|NA|NA
CASSHYNEQFF
TGTGCCAGCAGCCACTACAATGAGCAGTTCTTC
>TRBV3-1/TRBV3-2|TRBJ1-2|NA|NA
CASSQVGPNYGYTF
TGTGCCAGCAGCCAAGTAGGCCCTAACTATGGCTACACCTTC
>TRBV28|TRBJ2-7|NA|NA
CASRPTGSGAYEQYF
TGTGCCAGCAGGCCGACAGGGTCGGGGGCCTACGAGCAGTACTTC
>TRBV9|TRBJ1-3|once|NA
CASSVETGTSGNTIYF
TGTGCCAGCAGCGTAGAAACAGGGACCTCTGGAAACACCATATATTTT
>TRBV28|TRBJ2-7|NA|NA
CASSLGRDYEQYF
TGTGCCAGCAGCCTTGGACGGGACTACGAGCAGTACTTC
>TRBV5-4|TRBJ1-2|NA|NA
CASSLENSYGYTF
TGTGCCAGCAGCTTGGAAAACAGTTATGGCTACACCTTC
>TRBV11-3|TRBJ2-1|NA|TRBD1
CASSLGVGGQGNNEQFF
TGTGCCAGCAGCTTAGGGGTTGGGGGACAGGGAAACAATGAGCAGTTCTTC
>TRBV5-1|TRBJ2-2|NA|TRBD2
CASSLGSGRATGELFF
TGCGCCAGCAGCTTGGGGAGCGGGAGGGCCACCGGGGAGCTGTTTTTT
>TRBV6-5|TRBJ2-2|NA|NA
CASSYLGPGELFF
TGTGCCAGCAGTTACCTAGGTCCCGGGGAGCTGTTTTTT
>TRBV4-1|TRBJ1-5|NA|TRBD1
CASSQRPGGSQPQHF
TGCGCCAGCAGCCAAAGGCCAGGGGGCAGTCAGCCCCAGCATTTT
>TRBV6-5|TRBJ2-7|NA|NA
CASSYSTGGSYEQYF
TGTGCCAGCAGTTACTCGACCGGGGGCTCCTACGAGCAGTACTTC
>TRBV21-1|TRBJ2-5|NA|NA
CASSPLRGLGNGETQYF
TGTGCCAGCAGCCCTCTAAGGGGACTCGGGAACGGGGAGACCCAGTACTTC
>TRBV5-4|TRBJ2-5|NA|NA
CASSQDRLGETQYF
TGTGCCAGCAGCCAAGACCGATTGGGGGAGACCCAGTACTTC
>TRBV7-9|TRBJ2-7|NA|TRBD1
CASSLVEGQGSYEQYF
TGTGCCAGCAGCTTAGTCGAGGGACAGGGCTCCTACGAGCAGTACTTC
>TRBV6-2/TRBV6-3|TRBJ1-6|NA|NA
CASSYRRNSPLHF
TGTGCCAGCAGTTACCGCAGGAATTCACCCCTCCACTTT
>TRBV28|TRBJ2-2|NA|NA
CASSSTGRPNTGELFF
TGTGCCAGCAGTTCCACGGGCCGGCCGAACACCGGGGAGCTGTTTTTT
>TRBV2|TRBJ1-5|NA|TRBD1
CASSEAGTGNQPQHF
TGTGCCAGCAGTGAAGCAGGGACAGGCAATCAGCCCCAGCATTTT
>TRBV11-2|TRBJ2-5|NA|TRBD2
CASSSFGGRVEETQYF
TGTGCCAGCAGCAGTTTTGGCGGGAGGGTCGAAGAGACCCAGTACTTC
>TRBV27|TRBJ2-2|NA|TRBD1
CASSLEQGMLFF
TGTGCCAGCAGTTTAGAACAGGGGATGCTGTTTTTT
>TRBV4-1|TRBJ2-5|NA|NA
CASSQEKGGARTQYF
TGCGCCAGCAGCCAAGAGAAGGGCGGGGCTCGGACCCAGTACTTC
>TRBV18|TRBJ1-1|NA|TRBD1
CASSPRQGGMNTEAFF
TGTGCCAGCTCACCACGACAGGGCGGGATGAACACTGAAGCTTTCTTT
>TRBV5-1|TRBJ2-1|NA|NA
CASSSIGQRAKGEQFF
TGCGCCAGCAGCTCGATCGGACAGCGGGCTAAGGGTGAGCAGTTCTTC
>TRBV18|TRBJ2-7|NA|TRBD1
CASSPAGTGVEQYF
TGTGCCAGCTCACCGGCCGGGACAGGGGTCGAGCAGTACTTC
>TRBV5-1|TRBJ1-6|once|NA
CASSLLDSEWDYNSPLHF
TGCGCCAGCAGCTTACTGGACAGCGAGTGGGATTATAATTCACCCCTCCACTTT
>TRBV18|TRBJ2-7|NA|NA
CASSSGGAAFSYEQYF
TGTGCCAGCTCATCAGGCGGCGCAGCCTTCTCCTACGAGCAGTACTTC
>TRBV4-1|TRBJ1-6|NA|NA
CASSQGIGSPLHF
TGCGCCAGCAGCCAAGGGATAGGATCACCCCTCCACTTT
>TRBV20-1|TRBJ2-3|NA|NA
CSARYADTQYF
TGCAGTGCTAGATACGCAGATACGCAGTATTTT
>TRBV19|TRBJ1-5|NA|NA
CASNMRSSNQPQHF
TGTGCCAGTAATATGAGGAGTAGCAATCAGCCCCAGCATTTT
>TRBV3-1/TRBV3-2|TRBJ1-2|NA|NA
CASSRRTYGYTF
TGTGCCAGCAGCCGCCGGACTTATGGCTACACCTTC
>TRBV27|TRBJ1-5|NA|TRBD1
CASSAGTGDQPQHF
TGTGCCAGCAGTGCGGGGACAGGGGATCAGCCCCAGCATTTT
>TRBV7-8|TRBJ2-7|NA|NA
CASSPDSEWRYEQYF
TGTGCCAGCAGCCCTGACTCCGAGTGGCGCTACGAGCAGTACTTC
>TRBV10-1|TRBJ2-5|NA|TRBD2
CASSEGTSGAQETQYF
TGCGCCAGCAGTGAAGGGACTAGCGGGGCACAAGAGACCCAGTACTTC
>TRBV7-2|TRBJ1-2|once|NA
CASSFTARLYGYTF
TGTGCCAGCAGCTTTACGGCGCGGCTCTATGGCTACACCTTC
>TRBV5-1|TRBJ1-4|once|NA
CASSRAANEKLFF
TGCGCCAGCAGCCGGGCAGCGAATGAAAAACTGTTTTTT
>TRBV19|TRBJ1-1|once|TRBD1
CASSPTGEGEAFF
TGTGCCAGTAGTCCAACAGGGGAAGGTGAAGCTTTCTTT
>TRBV27|TRBJ2-7|NA|TRBD2
CASSGLAEYEQYF
TGTGCCAGCAGTGGTCTAGCGGAATACGAGCAGTACTTC
>TRBV28|TRBJ1-5|NA|TRBD1
CASSFRDRVFDQPQHF
TGTGCCAGCAGTTTCCGGGACAGGGTTTTTGATCAGCCCCAGCATTTT
>TRBV19|TRBJ1-1|NA|NA
CASSKGVNTEAFF
TGTGCCAGTAGTAAGGGGGTGAACACTGAAGCTTTCTTT